Following are 18 T cell receptor beta chains from one sample sequenced in a study of cytomegalovirus exposure and HLA in healthy donors. Sequencing was performed with immunoSEQ multiplex PCR; in TCRdb, only in-frame clones are kept and a portion is missing. The repertoire holds 160,000 or so clones, with approximately 87% as singletons. Sequencing input: PBMCs. The receptors derive from a woman in her 30s in good health and CMV-seronegative.

The chain combines TRBV5-1 with TRBJ2-7; D unresolved. Looked up from germline, CDR1 is SGHRS and CDR2 is YFSETQ. This CDR3 contains 14 residues. Trimming removed 2 bases at V and 4 bases at J, with 13 bases between. The CDR3 nucleotides are TGCGCCAGCAGCTTCGGGTTTTCCGCGTACGAGCAGTACTTC. Translated: CASSFGFSAYEQYF.

V and J are TRBV4-1 and TRBJ2-7, with 13 positions matching TRBD2. The length of the CDR3 is 15 residues. V shed 4 bases, J shed 3 bases, and the junction held 3 bases outside the gene matches. CDR1 MGHRA and CDR2 YSYEKL come from the germline V gene. CDR3 amino acids: CASSLGTSGDYEQYF. The CDR3 DNA reads TGCGCCAGCAGCCTTGGGACTAGCGGGGACTACGAGCAGTACTTC.

The CDR3 bases are TGTGCCAGCAGTTTAGTACGGACAGGGGGCGGTTTAGCTGGAAACACCATATATTTT. It is translated as CASSLVRTGGGLAGNTIYF. V and J are TRBV27 and TRBJ1-3; 11 bases map to TRBD1. The CDR3 sequence is 19 residues long. V trimming: 2 bases; J trimming: 2 bases; junction bases outside the gene matches: 11. Per the germline V gene, CDR1 is MNHEY and CDR2 is SMNVEV (reference sequence).

J is TRBJ2-3 and V is TRBV5-4; TRBD2 matches 8 bases. The CDR3 loop spans 15 amino acids. Trimming at V came to 4 bases and at J to 3 bases, leaving 7 bases not matched to a gene. From germline, CDR1 is SGHNT and CDR2 YYREEE (reference sequence). In nucleotides, the CDR3 is TGTGCCAGCAGCATCCGGGGGGGCGGGACAGATACGCAGTATTTT. It translates to CASSIRGGGTDTQYF.

The rearrangement uses TRBV30 and TRBJ1-1; D perhaps matches TRBD1 (5 bases). The CDR3 length is 13 residues. CDR1 is GTSNPN and CDR2 is SVGIG in the germline V gene (reference sequence). Trimming pared 7 bases from V and 0 bases from J, leaving 12 bases between. In DNA form, the CDR3 reads TGTGCCTTCCTGTTAGGGGTGAACACTGAAGCTTTCTTT. Translating it yields CAFLLGVNTEAFF.

The chain carries TRBV5-1 and TRBJ1-1; 9 positions match TRBD1. The CDR3 has 15 amino acids. V trimming: 3 bases; J trimming: 3 bases; junction bases outside the gene matches: 6. Germline CDR1 SGHRS, CDR2 YFSETQ. DNA for the CDR3: TGCGCCAGCAGCTACTTAACAGGGGGCTACACTGAAGCTTTCTTT. It translates to CASSYLTGGYTEAFF.

CDR3 sequence: CASSLGLGLTGGGYGYTF. Written as DNA, the CDR3 is TGTGCCAGCAGCTTGGGGCTTGGGTTGACAGGGGGCGGCTATGGCTACACCTTC. The chain uses TRBV5-4 and TRBJ1-2, with 10 bases lining up with TRBD1. The CDR3 extends over 18 amino acids. Germline CDR1 is SGHNT and CDR2 is YYREEE (reference sequence). The V and J ends lost 0 bases and 4 bases, in that order; junction bases with no gene match: 12.

The chain employs TRBV27 and TRBJ2-7; 8 nucleotides line up with TRBD1. The V segment lost 6 bases and the J segment 5 bases; nucleotides outside the gene matches: 6. The CDR3 covers 13 residues. Per germline, CDR1 MNHEY and CDR2 SMNVEV (reference sequence). The chain's CDR3 is CASRTGATNEQYF. As DNA, the CDR3 is TGTGCCAGCAGGACAGGGGCTACGAACGAGCAGTACTTC.

The chain links TRBV7-2 to TRBJ2-1, with D perhaps TRBD2 (6 bases). CDR1 is SGHTA, CDR2 FQGNSA, per germline. V was shortened by 0 bases and J by 0 bases, with 9 bases between the two germline ends. There are 16 residues in the CDR3. CDR3 sequence: CASSLASGASYNEQFF. For the CDR3, the DNA is TGTGCCAGCAGCTTAGCTAGCGGTGCCTCCTACAATGAGCAGTTCTTC.

This clone occurred once. The chain combines TRBV18 with TRBJ1-2, with 9 bases lining up with TRBD1. This CDR3 is built from 16 residues. The germline gives CDR1 KGHSH, CDR2 LQKENI. With 6 bases clipped from V and 1 base from J, the junction kept 9 bases outside the gene matches. The CDR3 is CASSEQQGAHNYGYTF. For the CDR3, the DNA is TGTGCCAGCTCGGAACAACAGGGGGCGCATAACTATGGCTACACCTTC.

J is TRBJ2-5 and V is TRBV28; 11 bases are a match to TRBD1. Germline V gene sequence: CDR1 MDHEN, CDR2 SYDVKM. The ends lost 3 bases at V and 5 bases at J; junction bases unmatched: 2. This CDR3 contains 14 residues. CDR3 nucleotides: TGTGCCAGCAGTTTGGGACAGGGGGGTGAGACCCAGTACTTC. Amino acid sequence: CASSLGQGGETQYF.

The genes are TRBV19 and TRBJ1-2; 8 positions match TRBD1. The germline V gene has CDR1 LNHDA and CDR2 SQIVND (reference sequence). The CDR3 is 12 amino acids. V lost 6 bases to trimming and J lost 6 bases; unmatched junction nucleotides: 3. The CDR3 bases are TGTGCCAGTAGGACAGGGGCCGATGGCTACACCTTC. This encodes CASRTGADGYTF. The full variable domain, in which reference TRBV19 and TRBJ1-2 provide the parts outside the CDR3, is DGGITQSPKYLFRKEGQNVTLSCEQNLNHDAMYWYRQDPGQGLRLIYYSQIVNDFQKGDIAEGYSVSREKKESFPLTVTSAQKNPTAFYLCASRTGADGYTFGSGTRLTVV.

The V gene is TRBV4-1, the J gene TRBJ2-1; 12 positions match TRBD2. Germline CDR1 and CDR2: MGHRA and YSYEKL. After removal of 0 bases from V and 9 bases from J, the junction contained 3 bases not matched to a gene. The CDR3 runs to 15 residues. The CDR3 is CASSQDGLAGSEQFF. CDR3 coding DNA: TGCGCCAGCAGCCAAGATGGACTAGCGGGGAGTGAGCAGTTCTTC.

This rearrangement joins TRBV18 to TRBJ1-5; 7 bases are a match to TRBD1. The CDR3 is 13 residues long. The germline V gene encodes CDR1 KGHSH and CDR2 LQKENI. The V and J ends lost 4 bases and 7 bases, in that order; junction bases with no gene match: 4. The CDR3 DNA is TGTGCCAGCTCACAGGGGGCAGGGCAGCCCCAGCATTTT. Its translation is CASSQGAGQPQHF.

The J gene is TRBJ2-2, the V gene TRBV10-1, with 10 bases matching TRBD1. CDR3 size: 16 residues. The ends lost 4 bases at V and 7 bases at J; junction bases unmatched: 9. The V gene's germline CDR1 is WNHNN and CDR2 SYGVQD (reference sequence). In nucleotides, the CDR3 is TGCGCCAGCAGTGGCCCCTCGGACAGGGGGATCGGGGAGCTGTTTTTT. It specifies CASSGPSDRGIGELFF.

The CDR3 sequence: CASTLRAGGDTQYF. The CDR3 DNA is TGTGCCAGCACCCTACGCGCGGGGGGAGATACGCAGTATTTT. J is TRBJ2-3 and V is TRBV7-6; 8 bases are shared with TRBD2. The CDR3 totals 14 residues. Trimming cost V 7 bases and J 5 bases; bases outside gene matches: 8. Germline CDR1 reads SGHVS; CDR2 reads FNYEAQ.

A note on this clone: Mismatch with germline at one junction end may stem from a read error. The chain employs TRBV27 and TRBJ2-5; 8 bases map to TRBD2. The CDR3 runs to 15 residues. Germline CDR1 MNHEY, CDR2 SMNVEV (reference sequence). For the CDR3, the DNA is TGTGCCAGCAGTGTATCCCCGGGGGGGCGTGAGACCCAGTACTTC. Encoded protein: CASSVSPGGRETQYF.

The chain is built from TRBV11-2 and TRBJ2-2, with D tentatively TRBD2 (6 bases). CDR3 length: 16 amino acids. From germline, CDR1 is SGHAT and CDR2 FQNNGV. Trimming took off 4 bases at V and 0 bases at J, with 12 bases between the two ends. The CDR3 DNA follows: TGTGCCAGCAGCTCCGAGACTAGGGCGAACACCGGGGAGCTGTTTTTT. Its translation is CASSSETRANTGELFF.